The clone carrying this TCR beta chain appeared a few times. Its specificity is unknown. Every bit of the isolated RNA underwent reverse transcription, so sequencing read expressed TCRB transcripts. Sequenced naive, central memory and regulatory T cell samples produced an average of around 4 million reads. Produced via immunoSEQ multiplex PCR; TCRdb's table is partial and in-frame only. The sample consists of about 740,000 clones, roughly 13% of them appearing once. This entry is derived from a study of beta chain features in type 1 diabetes. Study-wide findings and caveats: Patients' naive, central memory and Treg TCRB repertoires seemed closer to one another than those of healthy donors. Across all four CD4+ subsets, people with type 1 diabetes showed modestly shorter TCRB CDR3s. Resolution of whether HLA type affects TCRB rearrangement was not achieved here.

Trimming pared 7 bases from V and 5 bases from J, leaving 12 bases between. The germline gives CDR1 MNHNY, CDR2 SVGAGI (reference sequence). The CDR3 totals 13 residues. Material: naive CD4+ T cells from blood. The rearrangement links TRBV6-6 to TRBJ1-5; tentatively, D is TRBD1 (5 bases). The sequence derives from a man younger than 35 with type 1 diabetes. The CDR3 loop reads CASTTPGDQPQHF. The CDR3 nucleotides are TGTGCCAGCACCACCCCGGGGGATCAGCCCCAGCATTTT.